This entry lists 3 T cell receptor beta chains sequenced from one sample in a study of CD8 T cells in Susac syndrome. The RNA, about 0.45 to 1 ug, was put through reverse transcription using random hexamers. One entry per CDR3 protein results from TCRdb running MiXCR on the immunoSEQ multiplex PCR reads. The data hold 150,000 to 200,000 distinct CDR3 sequences, with approximately 94% observed a single time. The specimen was CD4+ T cells from PBMCs. The receptors derive from a human donor in good health.

The chain uses TRBV5-1 and TRBJ2-6; 7 nucleotides agree with TRBD1. Per the germline V gene, CDR1 is SGHRS and CDR2 is YFSETQ. The length of the CDR3 is 18 residues. V was pared by 0 bases and J by 1 base, with 7 bases of the junction left unmatched. CDR3 DNA sequence: TGCGCCAGCAGCTTGGCCGGACAGGTTATATCTGGGGCCAACGTCCTGACTTTC. Translated: CASSLAGQVISGANVLTF.

The chain links TRBV20-1 to TRBJ2-3; 14 nucleotides line up with TRBD2. Germline V gene data show CDR1 as DFQATT and CDR2 as SNEGSKA (reference sequence). This CDR3 spans 14 amino acids. J lost 7 bases, V lost 6 bases, and 6 bases had no gene match. The CDR3 reads CSAGTSGSGNTQYF. DNA of the CDR3: TGCAGTGCAGGGACTAGCGGGAGCGGGAATACGCAGTATTTT.

The rearrangement joins TRBV5-1 to TRBJ2-4; D call uncertain. With 0 bases removed from V and 0 bases from J, the gap between germline ends came to 10 bases. The CDR3 is made up of 16 amino acids. The germline V gene encodes CDR1 SGHRS and CDR2 YFSETQ. CDR3 sequence (DNA): TGCGCCAGCAGCTTGGCCCCCCCGATAGCCAAAAACATTCAGTACTTC. Amino acid sequence: CASSLAPPIAKNIQYF.